This TCR beta chain was captured in a study of T-cell reconstitution after alpha-beta-depleted transplantation in children. Germline loops: CDR1 SGHTA, CDR2 FQGNSA. V lost 3 bases, J lost 10 bases, and 12 bases lay in between. This CDR3 has 12 amino acids. Unique molecular identifiers were used to barcode this TCRbeta library. TCRdb analysed the PCR reads with MiXCR anew, one entry per CDR3 protein. The sample has approximately 83,000 distinct CDR3 sequences, 12% seen once. This clonotype was counted many times. This specimen consisted of PBMCs from the stem cell graft donor, obtained from the stem cell graft. The chain is built from TRBV7-2 and TRBJ1-1, with D possibly matching TRBD1 (5 bases). This TCR was recovered from a human donor who donated a stem cell graft to a child with inherited bone marrow failure. CDR3 DNA: TGTGCCAGCAGCTTCGGGACGGGTCTAGCTTTCTTT. Amino acids: CASSFGTGLAFF.